This T cell receptor beta chain was obtained from a study of identical twins. General observations from the study: Conclusions leaned on cross-sectional statistical analysis and did not track the same donors over time.

On this clonotype itself: Antigen: not known.

A single record per CDR3 protein comes from TCRdb applying MiXCR to the 5' RACE reads. The sample has 400,000 or so distinct CDR3 sequences; roughly 9% are singletons. J lost 4 bases, V lost 2 bases, and 5 bases had no gene match. Germline lookup yields CDR1 DFQATT and CDR2 SNEGSKA (reference sequence). This CDR3 has 16 residues. J is TRBJ2-1 and V is TRBV20-1, with 13 bases fitting TRBD2. This clonotype was obtained from a woman in her fifties or sixties in good health. The sample taken for sequencing was naive T cells sorted from blood. The CDR3 spells CSARRGTSGAYNEQFF. CDR3 DNA: TGCAGTGCTAGACGCGGGACTAGCGGGGCTTACAATGAGCAGTTCTTC.